The rows below give T cell receptor beta chains drawn from one sample of a study of blood T cell repertoires in COVID-19. Assay: immunoSEQ multiplex PCR; the TCRdb copy retains only in-frame clones and omits some. The sample yields about 230,000 clones, approximately 87% seen once. Specimen: peripheral blood. The source of these receptors is a woman aged 70 to 79 with active or convalescent COVID-19. Each CDR3 is given without its conserved first and last residue.

TRBJ1-6	TRBV5-1	ASSTGDSPLH
TRBJ2-5	TRBV7-3	ASSLQSGPGETQY
TRBJ2-5	TRBV2	ASSEAFGVVSETQY
TRBJ2-2	TRBV18	ASQRLGRSTGELF
TRBJ2-7	TRBV30	ALGWGLAGDEQY
TRBJ1-2	TRBV5-1	ASGSGTGEGYT
TRBJ2-3	TRBV25-1	ASGRGPTDTQY
TRBJ2-7	TRBV4-2	ASSQVWSGGAGYEQY
TRBJ2-5	TRBV5-1	ASSSMGTGQETQY
TRBJ1-3	TRBV5-1	ASSPLSPVSGNTIY
TRBJ2-5	TRBV19	ASSFYQRGSNPETQY
TRBJ2-2	TRBV4-3	ASSQAMGADGELF
TRBJ2-3	TRBV5-4	ASSLFGGSDTQY
TRBJ2-7	TRBV6-6	ASSYPSGSSYEQY
TRBJ1-3	TRBV6-2/TRBV6-3	ASSQPGRWNTIY
TRBJ2-1	TRBV4-1	ASSQSGQTYNEQF
TRBJ2-1	TRBV28	ASSLSSGVNNEQF
TRBJ1-2	TRBV5-1	ASSLTATYGYT
TRBJ1-1	TRBV7-9	ASSPGTGFRAF
TRBJ1-2	TRBV3-1/TRBV3-2	ASSQVQGERGYT
TRBJ2-7	TRBV9	ASSVSGQGSYEQY
TRBJ2-3	TRBV10-3	AISQLQGVNTDTQY
TRBJ2-1	TRBV6-6	ASTTQGQGWNEQF
TRBJ1-2	TRBV24-1	ATSDGDRAGYT
TRBJ2-7	TRBV2	ASRNDRGEQY
TRBJ2-1	TRBV4-1	ASSQDRAGVREQF
TRBJ1-1	TRBV6-6	ASKGTAGTEAF
TRBJ1-3	TRBV5-1	ASSLGQTGYVDTIY
TRBJ1-6	TRBV12-5	APPGRDNYNSPLH
TRBJ1-2	TRBV12-5	ASGLSGAAYGYT
TRBJ2-1	TRBV7-3	ASSLMGSGVYNEQF
TRBJ2-1	TRBV7-9	ASSSGLSYNEQF
TRBJ1-5	TRBV2	ASSEEGDSNQPQH
TRBJ2-3	TRBV19	ASSTQSSTDTQY
TRBJ1-1	TRBV2	ASSDQEGNTEAF
TRBJ2-5	TRBV12-2	ASRLAVLAGAPLGTQY
TRBJ2-1	TRBV7-2	ASSVAGTRGDNEQF
TRBJ2-5	TRBV6-2/TRBV6-3	ASSYDRDSQETQY
TRBJ2-7	TRBV6-6	ASRMDRGLGEQY
TRBJ1-5	TRBV7-8	ASSPSLARSNQPQH
TRBJ2-2	TRBV27	ASSLLNTGELF
TRBJ2-5	TRBV7-7	ASSSGRLAGTQETQY
TRBJ2-7	TRBV2	ASGLGPTYEQY
TRBJ1-1	TRBV7-2	ASSTQGVGNTEAF